This T cell receptor (beta chain) is drawn from a study of T-cell reconstitution after alpha-beta-depleted transplantation in children listed by TCRdb under 2016. For the wider study: The study quantitatively tracked T-cell immune reconstitution after TCRalphabeta/CD19-depleted allogeneic hematopoietic cell transplantation in children using TCR repertoire profiling.

CDR1 and CDR2, looked up from the germline V gene (reference sequence), are DFQATT and SNEGSKA. From the cysteine through the phenylalanine, the CDR3 covers 13 amino acids. Solely the CDR3 DNA is kept, with 39 bases framed from the first base. V was cut back by 5 bases and J by 2 bases, leaving a gap of 11 bases between them. This clonotype was detected only a few times. Its cognate antigen has yet to be identified. No much larger clone is present one base from it, and per-base qualities are unavailable. The library was generated by PCR. The sequencing machine was an Illumina HiSeq 2500. Molecular barcoding was employed in the preparation of TCR libraries, with unique molecular identifiers being used to normalize TCRbeta repertoire quantification. TCRdb handled the public reads itself, with Q25 trimming in fastp and clone calling in MiXCR, and kept productive beta chains. Under each unique CDR3 protein, matching rows form one entry showing the most common genes and DNA. Present in this sample are about 410,000 distinct CDR3 sequences, roughly 22% of which were seen just once. 3% to 4% of the sample goes to the ten largest clones.

The material was PBMCs from the stem cell graft donor, obtained from the stem cell graft. This sequence originates from a human donor who donated a stem cell graft to a child with acute myeloid leukemia. Recombination joined TRBV20-1 with TRBJ2-3; there is no confident call for the D gene. The CDR3 amino acid sequence is: CSAPRGYTDTQYF. The DNA sequence is as follows: TGCAGTGCTCCCCGAGGCTACACAGATACGCAGTATTTT.